This T cell receptor (beta chain) was captured in a study of graft-versus-host responses after intestinal transplantation. Study overall: Each transplant was multivisceral, liver-intestinal, or isolated intestinal. After anti-thymocyte globulin induction, recipients took tacrolimus and steroids for around three years. Study-level results: High graft-versus-host to host-versus-graft clonal ratios were found in allografts of patients who had graft-donor T cell macrochimerism. GvH clone levels peaked in circulation, and this peak was associated with early post-transplant HvG declines.

TCRdb's copy holds only in-frame clones and misses some; the assay was immunoSEQ multiplex PCR. The sample lists almost 70,000 clones, roughly 89% seen once, with about 6.7% in the top ten. Between the trimmed V and J ends, which lost 5 bases and 3 bases, there was a span of 14 bases. CDR3 length: 15 amino acids. CDR1 and CDR2 from the germline V gene are MNHNS and SASEGT. In its sample, this clone was seen once. No antigen is known for it. The sequence came from a human patient who received an intestinal transplant, so some T cells may come from the graft donor. This rearrangement joins TRBV6-1 to TRBJ2-1; a weak D match, TRBD2 (6 bases). The source material was bone marrow, sampled approximately 700 days after intestinal transplantation. CDR3 protein: CASSKPGLDYNEQFF. CDR3 DNA sequence: TGTGCCAGCAGTAAACCGGGACTTGACTACAATGAGCAGTTCTTC.